This T cell receptor beta chain is drawn from a study of CD8 T cells in ankylosing spondylitis. General observations from the study: Within peripheral blood, clones linked to disease were CD8+ and relatively rare. One TCR beta motif, made up of eight or nine highly homologous variants, appeared characteristic of ankylosing spondylitis blood.

A word on this clonotype: What it binds is unknown.

As the method for making TCR beta libraries, quantitative 5'-RACE with molecular barcodes was used. TCRdb re-called the 5' RACE reads through MiXCR, storing one row per CDR3 protein. The sample holds 150,000 or so distinct CDR3 sequences; approximately 10% are singletons and the top ten take over 12%. Per germline, CDR1 SGDLS and CDR2 YYNGEE. The CDR3 consists of 16 residues. Trimming took off 5 bases at V and 4 bases at J, with 18 bases between the two ends. This receptor was obtained from a female donor with ankylosing spondylitis or in good health (not recorded which). The gene calls are TRBV9 and TRBJ2-2, with D possibly called TRBD1 or TRBD2 (5 bases each). Material: blood, either unsorted or a sorted T cell fraction (not recorded which). DNA for the CDR3: TGTGCCAGCAGAGTGGGACCTCCTTCGGGCACCGGGGAGCTGTTTTTT. Translated, it gives CASRVGPPSGTGELFF.